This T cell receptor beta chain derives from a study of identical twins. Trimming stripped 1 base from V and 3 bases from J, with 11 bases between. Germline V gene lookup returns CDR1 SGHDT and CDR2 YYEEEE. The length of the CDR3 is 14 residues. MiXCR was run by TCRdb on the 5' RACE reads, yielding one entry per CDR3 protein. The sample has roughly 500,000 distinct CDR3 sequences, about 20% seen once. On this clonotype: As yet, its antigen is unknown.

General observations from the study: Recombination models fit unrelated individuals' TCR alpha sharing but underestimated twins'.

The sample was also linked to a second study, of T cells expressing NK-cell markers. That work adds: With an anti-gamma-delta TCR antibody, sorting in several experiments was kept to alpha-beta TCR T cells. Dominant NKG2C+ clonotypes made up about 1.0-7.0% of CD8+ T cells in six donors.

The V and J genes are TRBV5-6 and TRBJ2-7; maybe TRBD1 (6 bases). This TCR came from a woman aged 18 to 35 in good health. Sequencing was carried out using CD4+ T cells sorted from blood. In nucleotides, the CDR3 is TGTGCCAGCAGCTTGTTTCCAGGGGACTACGAGCAGTACTTC. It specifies CASSLFPGDYEQYF. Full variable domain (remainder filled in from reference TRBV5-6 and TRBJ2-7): DAGVTQSPTHLIKTRGQQVTLRCSPKSGHDTVSWYQQALGQGPQFIFQYYEEEERQRGNFPDRFSGHQFPNYSSELNVNALLLGDSALYLCASSLFPGDYEQYFGPGTRLTVT.